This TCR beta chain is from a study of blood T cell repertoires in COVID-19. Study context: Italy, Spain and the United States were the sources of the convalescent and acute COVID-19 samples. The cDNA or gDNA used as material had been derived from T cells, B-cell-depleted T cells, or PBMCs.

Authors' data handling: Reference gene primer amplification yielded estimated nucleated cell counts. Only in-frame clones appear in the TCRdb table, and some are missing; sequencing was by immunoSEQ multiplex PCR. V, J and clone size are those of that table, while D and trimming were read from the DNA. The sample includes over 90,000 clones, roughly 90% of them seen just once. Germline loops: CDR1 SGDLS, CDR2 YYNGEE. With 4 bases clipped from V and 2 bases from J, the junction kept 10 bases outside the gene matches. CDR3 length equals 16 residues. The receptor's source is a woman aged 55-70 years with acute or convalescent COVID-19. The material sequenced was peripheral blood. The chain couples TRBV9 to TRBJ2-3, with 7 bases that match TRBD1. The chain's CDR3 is CASSSPRDRPTDTQYF. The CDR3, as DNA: TGTGCCAGCAGCAGCCCCCGGGACAGACCCACAGATACGCAGTATTTT.